These T cell receptor beta chains were read from a single sample in a study of cytomegalovirus exposure and HLA in healthy donors. The protocol was immunoSEQ multiplex PCR, while the TCRdb copy is restricted to in-frame clones and leaves out a portion. The profile shows some 79,000 clones, 63% of them singletons. Specimen: PBMCs. The receptors derive from a woman aged 40 to 50 in good health and CMV-seropositive. CDR3s include the opening cysteine and the closing phenylalanine or tryptophan. Each record gives: D gene, clone size, V gene, J gene, CDR3 DNA, CDR3 protein. D genes are given only for firm matches. Size tells how often a clone was seen (once, few, many) or the class of an expanded clone, and some rows leave it out.

d_call: TRBD1
clone_size: few
v_call: TRBV5-1
j_call: TRBJ2-2
cdr3_nt: TGCGCCACCTGGACGGGACAGGGGACCACCGGGGAGCTGTTTTTT
cdr3_aa: CATWTGQGTTGELFF

d_call: TRBD2
clone_size: few
v_call: TRBV29-1
j_call: TRBJ2-1
cdr3_nt: TGCAGCGTCGTCCCAGAGACTAGCGGGATGAATGAGCAGTTCTTC
cdr3_aa: CSVVPETSGMNEQFF

d_call: .
clone_size: few
v_call: TRBV14
j_call: TRBJ2-1
cdr3_nt: TGTGCCAGCAGCGGTAGAGTACCTTCCTACAATGAGCAGTTCTTC
cdr3_aa: CASSGRVPSYNEQFF

d_call: .
clone_size: .
v_call: TRBV4-3
j_call: TRBJ1-6
cdr3_nt: TGCGCCAGCAGCCAAGGGGGGACAATAAATTCACCCCTCCACTTT
cdr3_aa: CASSQGGTINSPLHF

d_call: .
clone_size: .
v_call: TRBV10-3
j_call: TRBJ2-1
cdr3_nt: TGTGCCATCAGTAGACAGCTTAATGAGCAGTTCTTC
cdr3_aa: CAISRQLNEQFF

d_call: .
clone_size: .
v_call: TRBV5-1
j_call: TRBJ2-2
cdr3_nt: TGCGCCAGCAGCATGCAAACAGGGTTAAACACCGGGGAGCTGTTTTTT
cdr3_aa: CASSMQTGLNTGELFF

d_call: .
clone_size: once
v_call: TRBV2
j_call: TRBJ1-2
cdr3_nt: TGTGCCAGCAGTGAAGGAGCTGGCTACACCTTC
cdr3_aa: CASSEGAGYTF

d_call: .
clone_size: .
v_call: TRBV11-1
j_call: TRBJ1-1
cdr3_nt: TGTGCCAGCAGCTTAGGGCTCGGGGGGAACACTGAAGCTTTCTTT
cdr3_aa: CASSLGLGGNTEAFF

d_call: TRBD1
clone_size: .
v_call: TRBV10-2
j_call: TRBJ1-5
cdr3_nt: TGCGCCAGCAGTGAGCAGGGACAGGGGTATAGCAATCAGCCCCAGCATTTT
cdr3_aa: CASSEQGQGYSNQPQHF

d_call: .
clone_size: few
v_call: TRBV9
j_call: TRBJ2-3
cdr3_nt: TGTGCCAGCTCGACTCTAACCAGCACAGATACGCAGTATTTT
cdr3_aa: CASSTLTSTDTQYF

d_call: TRBD2
clone_size: .
v_call: TRBV6-1
j_call: TRBJ2-2
cdr3_nt: TGTGCCAGCAGGGCCCCTAGCGGGAGCACCGGGGAGCTGTTTTTT
cdr3_aa: CASRAPSGSTGELFF

d_call: .
clone_size: .
v_call: TRBV5-6
j_call: TRBJ2-1
cdr3_nt: TGTGCCAGCAGCTTGGACCCCCCCCTAGCGAAAGATTACAATGAGCAGTTCTTC
cdr3_aa: CASSLDPPLAKDYNEQFF

d_call: .
clone_size: .
v_call: TRBV5-6
j_call: TRBJ2-1
cdr3_nt: TGTGCCAGCAGCCGCTATTCTTGGGCTTTACAGGGCGCCTACAATGAGCAGTTCTTC
cdr3_aa: CASSRYSWALQGAYNEQFF

d_call: .
clone_size: .
v_call: TRBV2
j_call: TRBJ2-4
cdr3_nt: TGTGCCAGCAGTGTGGAGGGGTCATCCAAAAACATTCAGTACTTC
cdr3_aa: CASSVEGSSKNIQYF

d_call: .
clone_size: .
v_call: TRBV5-1
j_call: TRBJ2-7
cdr3_nt: TGCGCCAGCAGCTTCTCAGGGGTCGAGCAGTACTTC
cdr3_aa: CASSFSGVEQYF

d_call: TRBD2
clone_size: .
v_call: TRBV9
j_call: TRBJ2-1
cdr3_nt: TGTGCCAGCAGCGCCCTAGAAACTAGCGGGAGAAACAATGAGCAGTTCTTC
cdr3_aa: CASSALETSGRNNEQFF

d_call: .
clone_size: .
v_call: TRBV6-5
j_call: TRBJ1-1
cdr3_nt: TGTGCCAGCTTCTCCCCCTCGGGGAACACTGAAGCTTTCTTT
cdr3_aa: CASFSPSGNTEAFF

d_call: .
clone_size: few
v_call: TRBV7-9
j_call: TRBJ1-5
cdr3_nt: TGTGCCAGCAGCTCGGCGCGGCAGCCCCAGCATTTT
cdr3_aa: CASSSARQPQHF

d_call: TRBD1
clone_size: .
v_call: TRBV28
j_call: TRBJ1-2
cdr3_nt: TGTGCCAGCCTGGGACAGTTAAATGGCTACACCTTC
cdr3_aa: CASLGQLNGYTF

d_call: .
clone_size: .
v_call: TRBV15
j_call: TRBJ2-7
cdr3_nt: TGTGCCACCAGCAGAGACCCTACCACCTACGAGCAGTACTTC
cdr3_aa: CATSRDPTTYEQYF

d_call: TRBD1
clone_size: .
v_call: TRBV6-5
j_call: TRBJ2-5
cdr3_nt: TGTGCCAGCAGCGGACAGGGTTGGGAAGAGACCCAGTACTTC
cdr3_aa: CASSGQGWEETQYF

d_call: TRBD1
clone_size: few
v_call: TRBV28
j_call: TRBJ2-2
cdr3_nt: TGTGCCAGCAGTTTATGGGGGGGACAGGGGAGCGGGGAGCTGTTTTTT
cdr3_aa: CASSLWGGQGSGELFF

d_call: TRBD1
clone_size: .
v_call: TRBV30
j_call: TRBJ2-7
cdr3_nt: TGTGCCTGGATGGGGCGCACTAACAGGGGACCTGGCTACGAGCAGTACTTC
cdr3_aa: CAWMGRTNRGPGYEQYF

d_call: .
clone_size: .
v_call: TRBV5-1
j_call: TRBJ1-3
cdr3_nt: TGCGCCAGCAGCTTGTTTCCAAACTCTGGAAACACCATATATTTT
cdr3_aa: CASSLFPNSGNTIYF

d_call: TRBD1
clone_size: few
v_call: TRBV14
j_call: TRBJ1-2
cdr3_nt: TGTGCCAGCAGCCAGCCGGGACAGGGGGCGGGTGATGGCTACACCTTC
cdr3_aa: CASSQPGQGAGDGYTF

d_call: TRBD1
clone_size: .
v_call: TRBV6-5
j_call: TRBJ1-2
cdr3_nt: TGTGCCAGCAGCCACAGAGACAGGGCTCGCTATGGCTACACCTTC
cdr3_aa: CASSHRDRARYGYTF

d_call: .
clone_size: .
v_call: TRBV19
j_call: TRBJ1-4
cdr3_nt: TGTGCCAGTAGCGCGGGGGCAACTAATGAAAAACTGTTTTTT
cdr3_aa: CASSAGATNEKLFF

d_call: .
clone_size: .
v_call: TRBV28
j_call: TRBJ1-2
cdr3_nt: TGTGCCAGCAGTTCCTTCGAGGGGGACTATGGCTACACCTTC
cdr3_aa: CASSSFEGDYGYTF

d_call: .
clone_size: .
v_call: TRBV4-1
j_call: TRBJ1-4
cdr3_nt: TGCGCCAGCAGCCAAGAGACAGATCTTGGTGAAAAACTGTTTTTT
cdr3_aa: CASSQETDLGEKLFF

d_call: .
clone_size: .
v_call: TRBV12-5
j_call: TRBJ2-7
cdr3_nt: TGTGCTAGTAGTGGTGCCAGTTCCTACGAGCAGTACTTC
cdr3_aa: CASSGASSYEQYF

d_call: TRBD2
clone_size: once
v_call: TRBV28
j_call: TRBJ2-7
cdr3_nt: TGTGCCAGCACGGGAGGGAGTTCCTACGAGCAGTACTTC
cdr3_aa: CASTGGSSYEQYF

d_call: .
clone_size: .
v_call: TRBV7-2
j_call: TRBJ2-2
cdr3_nt: TGTGCCAGCAGCTTAGTCTGGCAGGGGGGCACCGGGGAGCTGTTTTTT
cdr3_aa: CASSLVWQGGTGELFF

d_call: .
clone_size: few
v_call: TRBV7-8
j_call: TRBJ2-7
cdr3_nt: TGTGCCAGCAGCTTAGCTACTAACCTCATCTACGAGCAGTACTTC
cdr3_aa: CASSLATNLIYEQYF

d_call: .
clone_size: .
v_call: TRBV21-1
j_call: TRBJ1-5
cdr3_nt: TGTGCCAGCAGCAAAGGGAGTAGCAATCAGCCCCAGCATTTT
cdr3_aa: CASSKGSSNQPQHF

d_call: .
clone_size: .
v_call: TRBV27
j_call: TRBJ2-2
cdr3_nt: TGTGCCAGCAGTAGTGGAGGGAGTAGGGCCGGGGAGCTGTTTTTT
cdr3_aa: CASSSGGSRAGELFF

d_call: .
clone_size: once
v_call: TRBV27
j_call: TRBJ1-1
cdr3_nt: TGTGCCAGCAGTTTAATTTCGGGGTGGGGTGACACTGAAGCTTTCTTT
cdr3_aa: CASSLISGWGDTEAFF

d_call: .
clone_size: .
v_call: TRBV6-5
j_call: TRBJ1-2
cdr3_nt: TGTGCCAGCAGTTATTCGGGAATGTTCATCTTC
cdr3_aa: CASSYSGMFIF

d_call: TRBD2
clone_size: .
v_call: TRBV28
j_call: TRBJ2-7
cdr3_nt: TGTGCCAGCAGTTTCCACAATAGCGGGGGGTACGAGCAGTACTTC
cdr3_aa: CASSFHNSGGYEQYF

d_call: TRBD1
clone_size: .
v_call: TRBV30
j_call: TRBJ1-1
cdr3_nt: TGTGCCTGGAGTAAAGCAGGGGGCAATGAAGCTTTCTTT
cdr3_aa: CAWSKAGGNEAFF

d_call: TRBD1
clone_size: few
v_call: TRBV28
j_call: TRBJ1-2
cdr3_nt: TGTGCCAGCAGTCCAATCACAGGGGATGGCTACACCTTC
cdr3_aa: CASSPITGDGYTF

d_call: .
clone_size: .
v_call: TRBV5-1
j_call: TRBJ2-1
cdr3_nt: TGCGCCAGCAGCTTGGGCGGGCAAAAATACAATGAGCAGTTCTTC
cdr3_aa: CASSLGGQKYNEQFF

d_call: TRBD1
clone_size: .
v_call: TRBV4-3
j_call: TRBJ1-2
cdr3_nt: TGCGCCAGCAGCCAAGATCTTGACAGGGCCTATGGCTACACCTTC
cdr3_aa: CASSQDLDRAYGYTF

d_call: TRBD1
clone_size: few
v_call: TRBV13
j_call: TRBJ1-5
cdr3_nt: TGTGCCAGCAGCTTAGGGAGGGGGCTTAGCAATCAGCCCCAGCATTTT
cdr3_aa: CASSLGRGLSNQPQHF

d_call: .
clone_size: once
v_call: TRBV18
j_call: TRBJ1-5
cdr3_nt: TGTGCCAGCTCACCAGGTCAGGATCAGCCCCAGCATTTT
cdr3_aa: CASSPGQDQPQHF

d_call: TRBD1
clone_size: .
v_call: TRBV29-1
j_call: TRBJ2-1
cdr3_nt: TGCAGCACGGGACAGGGTTCGTCTTACAATGAGCAGTTCTTC
cdr3_aa: CSTGQGSSYNEQFF